This T cell receptor beta chain was observed in a study of blood T cell repertoires in COVID-19. Here immunoSEQ multiplex PCR was the method, and the copy in TCRdb shows in-frame clones only, minus some. The sample holds some 210,000 clones; under 90% are singletons and the top ten take about 6.5%. V shed 3 bases, J shed 3 bases, and the junction held 1 base outside the gene matches. Germline lookup yields CDR1 KGHSH and CDR2 LQKENI. This CDR3 is 15 amino acids long. Sample: peripheral blood. The rearrangement links TRBV18 to TRBJ2-5, with 13 bases that match TRBD2. The receptor's source is a man aged 55 to 70 who had recovered from COVID-19. CDR3 bases: TGTGCCAGCTCACCGGGACTAGCGGGGAAAGAGACCCAGTACTTC. It encodes CASSPGLAGKETQYF.